Below, 7 T cell receptor beta chains from the same sample are listed, as sequenced in a study of T cells after yellow fever vaccination. TCRdb re-called the 5' RACE reads with MiXCR, one entry per CDR3 protein. The data contain hundreds of thousands of distinct CDR3 sequences, about 12% of them singletons. The sample in question was PBMCs, obtained on the day of the yellow fever booster vaccination. The receptors come from a young man who received the YFV17D yellow fever vaccine.

This clonotype was found a few times. The chain recombines TRBV5-5 with TRBJ2-1; 8 nucleotides agree with TRBD1. Germline assignment: CDR1 SGHKS and CDR2 YYEKEE (reference sequence). J lost 9 bases, V lost 4 bases, and 15 bases had no gene match. This CDR3 is built from 16 residues. CDR3 amino acids: CASSMTGEVTYGEQFF. The DNA of the CDR3 is TGTGCCAGCAGCATGACAGGGGAGGTGACCTACGGTGAGCAGTTCTTC.

The chain uses TRBV20-1 and TRBJ2-4; possible D gene TRBD2, 5 bases. CDR1 and CDR2 (germline): DFQATT, SNEGSKA (reference sequence). CDR3 length equals 14 residues. V lost 1 base, J lost 9 bases, and 16 bases lay in between. The CDR3 sequence: CSARAGIGMGIQYF. CDR3 nucleotide sequence: TGCAGTGCTAGAGCCGGGATAGGGATGGGCATTCAGTACTTC.

This clonotype has ten or more counts. The chain is built from TRBV20-1 and TRBJ2-7; possibly TRBD2 for D (6 bases). Germline V CDR1 and CDR2: DFQATT, SNEGSKA (reference sequence). Trimming pared 7 bases from V and 0 bases from J, leaving 16 bases between. CDR3 size: 14 residues. CDR3 nucleotides: TGCAGTGGCGCTGGGGGGATTGGCTCCTACGAGCAGTACTTC. Its translation: CSGAGGIGSYEQYF.

Here the CDR3 DNA reads TGTGCCAGCAGAGTAGCGGGAGCTTTTTCCTACGAGCAGTACTTC. Residues: CASRVAGAFSYEQYF. J is TRBJ2-7 and V is TRBV12-3 or TRBV12-4, with 9 bases fitting TRBD2. Unmatched junction bases numbered 7, after V lost 6 bases and J lost 1 base. CDR3 size: 15 residues.

This clonotype appeared a few times. V gene TRBV5-1 combines with J gene TRBJ2-1; 11 bases are a match to TRBD2. With 3 bases clipped from V and 5 bases from J, the junction kept 4 bases outside the gene matches. Germline CDR1 is SGHRS and CDR2 is YFSETQ. CDR3 length equals 15 residues. Written as DNA, the CDR3 is TGCGCCAGCAGCTGGGGGACTAGCGGCCACAATGAGCAGTTCTTC. This sequence encodes CASSWGTSGHNEQFF.

J is TRBJ2-1 and V is TRBV27; no definite D call. CDR1 MNHEY and CDR2 SMNVEV come from the germline V gene (reference sequence). This CDR3 comprises 14 residues. Trimming cost V 6 bases and J 6 bases, with 15 bases left between them. The DNA for the CDR3 is TGTGCCAGCAGCCCCCGGGTCTACTTCAATGAGCAGTTCTTC. Translation gives CASSPRVYFNEQFF.

The table lists this clonotype with a few counts. The CDR3 nucleotides are TGTGCCACCCCGCAGAGAATAGACAATGAGCAGTTCTTC. It yields the protein CATPQRIDNEQFF. V gene TRBV19 combines with J gene TRBJ2-1; no firm D call. V was shortened by 10 bases and J by 5 bases, with 15 bases between the two germline ends. Germline assignment: CDR1 LNHDA and CDR2 SQIVND (reference sequence). The CDR3 totals 13 residues.